This TCR beta chain stems from a study of blood T cell repertoires in COVID-19. Looking at the study overall: Donors in the United States, Italy and Spain gave samples during acute or convalescent COVID-19. T cells, B-cell-depleted T cells, or PBMCs supplied cDNA or gDNA.

The V gene's germline CDR1 is SGHTA and CDR2 FQGNSA. The CDR3 covers 15 residues. V was trimmed by 1 base and J by 0 bases, leaving 10 bases between them. In the study's own analysis: The assay estimated nucleated cells by amplifying reference gene primers. The method was immunoSEQ multiplex PCR; TCRdb's version includes in-frame clones alone and lacks a portion of them. That table is the source of V, J and clone size, and D and trimming were worked out from the DNA. The sample contains about 210,000 clones, around 81% of which appear only once. The receptor was derived from a woman aged 50 to 65 with acute COVID-19. The material sequenced was PBMCs or T cells enriched from blood (not recorded which). The chain is built from TRBV7-2 and TRBJ2-7; D not certain. This CDR3 is CASSLGGSASYEQYF. DNA for the CDR3: TGTGCCAGCAGCTTAGGAGGATCGGCCTCCTACGAGCAGTACTTC.